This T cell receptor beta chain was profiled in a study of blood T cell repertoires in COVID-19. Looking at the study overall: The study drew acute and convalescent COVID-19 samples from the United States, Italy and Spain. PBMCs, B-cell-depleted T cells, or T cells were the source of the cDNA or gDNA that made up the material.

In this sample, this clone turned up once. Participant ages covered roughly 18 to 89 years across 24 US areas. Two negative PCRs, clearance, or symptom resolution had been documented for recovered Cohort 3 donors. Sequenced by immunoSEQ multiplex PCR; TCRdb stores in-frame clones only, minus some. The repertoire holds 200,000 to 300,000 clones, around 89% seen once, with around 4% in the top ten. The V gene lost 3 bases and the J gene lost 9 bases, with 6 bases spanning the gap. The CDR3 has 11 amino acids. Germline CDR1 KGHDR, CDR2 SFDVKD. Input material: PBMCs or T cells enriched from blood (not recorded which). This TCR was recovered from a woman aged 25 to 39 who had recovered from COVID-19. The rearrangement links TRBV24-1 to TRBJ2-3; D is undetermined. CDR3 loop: CATSDPRTQYF. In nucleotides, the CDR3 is TGTGCCACCAGTGATCCCCGGACGCAGTATTTT.